These T cell receptor beta chains were read from a single sample in a study of neoadjuvant anti-PD-1 for oral cavity cancer. The method was immunoSEQ multiplex PCR; TCRdb's version includes in-frame clones alone and lacks a portion of them. The data hold 11,000 to 15,000 clones, with approximately 70% observed a single time. Sequenced here: PBMCs, sampled before nivolumab (anti-PD-1) treatment. Receptors originate from a person aged 40 to 85 with oral cavity squamous cell carcinoma. The CDR3 runs from the conserved cysteine through the conserved F or W. A D gene is named only where the DNA matches it firmly. Not every row has a clone size; where given, it reads once, few, many or a size class.

v_call,clone_size,d_call,j_call,cdr3_aa,cdr3_nt
TRBV5-1,.,.,TRBJ1-2,CASSSQGLAYGYTF,TGCGCCAGCAGCTCACAGGGTTTAGCATATGGCTACACCTTC
TRBV4-1,few,.,TRBJ1-1,CASSQGPDQRQTEAFF,TGCGCCAGCAGCCAAGGTCCGGACCAAAGACAGACCGAAGCTTTCTTT
TRBV7-8,.,TRBD1,TRBJ1-1,CASSSGQGGPEAFF,TGTGCCAGCAGCTCAGGACAGGGCGGCCCTGAAGCTTTCTTT
TRBV13,.,TRBD2,TRBJ2-2,CASSLSGGYTGELFF,TGTGCCAGCAGCTTAAGCGGGGGCTACACCGGGGAGCTGTTTTTT
TRBV2,.,.,TRBJ2-2,CASRKGGTGELFF,TGTGCCAGCAGAAAGGGGGGTACCGGGGAGCTGTTTTTT
TRBV7-8,.,.,TRBJ2-6,CASSQTGAGAGANVLTF,TGTGCCAGCAGTCAGACAGGGGCGGGAGCTGGGGCCAACGTCCTGACTTTC
TRBV7-9,.,.,TRBJ1-1,CASSLLWVGNTEAFF,TGTGCCAGCAGCTTATTGTGGGTTGGGAACACTGAAGCTTTCTTT
TRBV5-1,.,.,TRBJ2-2,CASSIQGWNTGELFF,TGCGCCAGCAGCATTCAGGGGTGGAACACCGGGGAGCTGTTTTTT
TRBV19,.,.,TRBJ1-1,CATQAGQANTEAFF,TGTGCCACCCAAGCGGGTCAGGCAAACACTGAAGCTTTCTTT
TRBV11-2,.,.,TRBJ2-1,CASSPITGRGPNEQFF,TGTGCCAGCAGCCCCATAACGGGACGCGGGCCAAATGAGCAGTTCTTC
TRBV11-1,.,TRBD1,TRBJ1-1,CASRKQGATLRAFF,TGTGCCAGCAGAAAACAGGGGGCGACATTACGGGCTTTCTTT
TRBV30,.,TRBD1,TRBJ1-2,CAWSLGTGNYGYTF,TGTGCCTGGAGTCTGGGGACAGGAAACTATGGCTACACCTTC
TRBV6-5,.,.,TRBJ1-1,CATNRRTNTEAFF,TGTGCCACCAACAGACGGACGAACACTGAAGCTTTCTTT
TRBV5-1,.,TRBD1,TRBJ2-1,CASSPTGGAFVNEQFF,TGCGCCAGCAGCCCCACAGGGGGCGCTTTCGTCAATGAGCAGTTCTTC
TRBV18,.,TRBD2,TRBJ2-3,CASSPRVSSGRGGADTQYF,TGTGCCAGCTCTCCCCGGGTGAGTAGCGGGAGAGGCGGAGCAGATACGCAGTATTTT
TRBV10-3,few,TRBD2,TRBJ2-4,CAISEASSGGTQYF,TGTGCCATCAGTGAGGCCTCTAGCGGAGGAACTCAGTACTTC
TRBV30,.,TRBD2,TRBJ2-7,CAWSIWGGTYEQYF,TGTGCCTGGAGTATTTGGGGGGGGACCTACGAGCAGTACTTC
TRBV6-1,few,TRBD1,TRBJ1-5,CASSERQGAWSNQPQHF,TGTGCCAGCAGTGAACGACAGGGGGCGTGGAGCAATCAGCCCCAGCATTTT
TRBV7-3,.,.,TRBJ1-1,CASSLTFTDEAFF,TGTGCCAGCAGCTTAACGTTTACAGATGAAGCTTTCTTT
TRBV11-1,.,TRBD1,TRBJ2-2,CASSSLTGGLPGELFF,TGTGCCAGCAGCTCGTTAACAGGGGGCCTCCCCGGGGAGCTGTTTTTT
TRBV19,.,.,TRBJ1-1,CASTLGQLGTEAFF,TGTGCCAGTACCCTGGGACAATTAGGCACTGAAGCTTTCTTT
TRBV18,.,.,TRBJ1-5,CASSPNRDNQPQHF,TGTGCCAGCTCACCAAACAGGGACAATCAGCCCCAGCATTTT
TRBV11-3,.,TRBD1,TRBJ1-6,CASSSGQGGNSPLHF,TGTGCCAGCAGCTCCGGACAGGGCGGTAATTCACCCCTCCACTTT
TRBV9,.,.,TRBJ2-3,CASSQVGGTDTQYF,TGTGCCAGCAGCCAAGTTGGGGGCACAGATACGCAGTATTTT
TRBV2,.,.,TRBJ1-5,CASRGEYQPQHF,TGTGCCAGCAGAGGAGAGTATCAGCCCCAGCATTTT
TRBV5-1,.,.,TRBJ1-1,CASSPVGGVETEAFF,TGCGCCAGCAGCCCAGTTGGGGGCGTAGAGACTGAAGCTTTCTTT
TRBV5-4,.,TRBD1,TRBJ2-5,CASSNRDSSGTQYF,TGTGCCAGCAGCAACCGGGACAGCTCTGGTACCCAGTACTTC
TRBV5-6,few,.,TRBJ1-5,CASTFLPQHF,TGTGCCAGCACCTTCCTTCCCCAGCATTTT
TRBV6-1,.,TRBD1,TRBJ1-2,CASSGGQGASYYGYTF,TGTGCCAGCAGTGGGGGACAGGGGGCCTCTTACTATGGCTACACCTTC
TRBV2,.,.,TRBJ2-3,CASSASFPDTQYF,TGTGCCAGCAGTGCTAGCTTCCCAGATACGCAGTATTTT
TRBV30,.,.,TRBJ1-4,CAWTRTEGEKLFF,TGTGCCTGGACGAGGACAGAGGGTGAAAAACTGTTTTTT
TRBV19,.,TRBD1,TRBJ2-7,CASRTGPDEQYF,TGTGCCAGTAGGACAGGGCCGGACGAGCAGTACTTC
TRBV2,few,TRBD1,TRBJ2-1,CASSADRGSYNEQFF,TGTGCCAGCAGTGCCGACAGGGGCTCCTACAATGAGCAGTTCTTC
TRBV19,.,.,TRBJ2-1,CASSIDGQSYNEQFF,TGTGCCAGTAGTATAGATGGGCAGAGTTACAATGAGCAGTTCTTC
TRBV7-9,.,.,TRBJ1-1,CASSFGQSRTEAFF,TGTGCCAGCAGCTTTGGACAGTCGAGGACTGAAGCTTTCTTT
TRBV6-5,.,.,TRBJ1-6,CASSYGGSNSPLHF,TGTGCCAGCAGTTACGGGGGGTCCAATTCACCCCTCCACTTT
TRBV6-5,few,TRBD1,TRBJ1-6,CASSYSRQGASPLHF,TGTGCCAGCAGTTACTCGAGACAGGGGGCTTCACCCCTCCACTTT